This TCR beta chain was documented in a study of blood T cell repertoires in COVID-19. The V and J ends lost 0 bases and 6 bases, in that order; junction bases with no gene match: 3. Germline V lookup: CDR1 SGHRS, CDR2 YFSETQ. This CDR3 has 14 residues. Produced via immunoSEQ multiplex PCR; TCRdb's table is partial and in-frame only. The sample yields roughly 76,000 clones, more than 85% seen once. J is TRBJ2-7 and V is TRBV5-1; 10 bases map to TRBD2. Sequencing used peripheral blood. This TCR came from a woman aged 60-75 years with active COVID-19. CDR3: CASSLGLAGAEQYF. In nucleotides, the CDR3 is TGCGCCAGCAGCTTGGGCCTAGCGGGAGCCGAGCAGTACTTC.